This paragraph covers one T cell receptor beta chain sequence. Antigen unknown. Each patient experienced a relapse that followed autologous stem cell transplantation, and brentuximab vedotin exposure varied. The data were taken from a study of PD-1 blockade in classical Hodgkin lymphoma. The study, taken as a whole, reports: Patients who initiated nivolumab within 1 year of ASCT were excluded. Prior therapy or disease activity may underlie the repertoire differences, whose causes remain undefined.

Libraries were prepared by immunoSEQ multiplex PCR; TCRdb keeps only in-frame clonotypes and omits some of them. The sample has about 110,000 clones, roughly nine tenths seen once; the top ten hold 15% to 20%. The TCR comes from a human donor with classical Hodgkin lymphoma. The sequenced sample was peripheral blood mononuclear cells (PBMCs), obtained before the second cycle of nivolumab.

The DNA of the CDR3 is TGCGCCAGCAGCCAAAAACTAGCGGGAGCGGACGAGCAGTACTTC. Translating gives CASSQKLAGADEQYF. The genes are TRBV4-3 and TRBJ2-7; the match to TRBD2 covers 11 bases. This CDR3 has 15 amino acids. In germline, CDR1 is LGHNA, CDR2 YSLEER. The J segment lost 5 bases and the V segment lost 2 bases, leaving 5 bases of the junction unmatched.